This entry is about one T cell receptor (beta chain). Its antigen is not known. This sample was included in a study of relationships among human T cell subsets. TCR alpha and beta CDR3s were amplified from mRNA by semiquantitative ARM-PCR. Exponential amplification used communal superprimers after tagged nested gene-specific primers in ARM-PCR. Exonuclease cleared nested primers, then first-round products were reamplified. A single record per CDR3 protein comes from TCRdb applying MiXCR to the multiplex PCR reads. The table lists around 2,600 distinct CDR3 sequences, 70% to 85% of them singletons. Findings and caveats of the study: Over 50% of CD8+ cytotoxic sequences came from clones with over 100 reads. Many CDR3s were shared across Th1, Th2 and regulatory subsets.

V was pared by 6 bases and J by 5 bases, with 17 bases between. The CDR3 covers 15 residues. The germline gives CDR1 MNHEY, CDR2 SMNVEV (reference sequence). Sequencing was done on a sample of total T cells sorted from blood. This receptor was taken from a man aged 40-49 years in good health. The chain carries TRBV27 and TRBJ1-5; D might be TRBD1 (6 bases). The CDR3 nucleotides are TGTGCCAGCAGAATACAGGGCGGGGGTTATCAGCCCCAGCATTTT. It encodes CASRIQGGGYQPQHF.